This T cell receptor (beta chain) was retrieved from a study of T cells in Graves' hyperthyroidism and ophthalmopathy. Amplified regions were TCR beta CDR3 sequences from RNA transcripts. HTBI primers were employed in a first-round RT-PCR of the TCR CDR3. TCRdb re-called the multiplex PCR reads with MiXCR, one entry per CDR3 protein. The table lists over 350,000 distinct CDR3 sequences, around a sixth of them singletons. This CDR3 contains 14 residues. Germline loops: CDR1 MGHRA, CDR2 YSYEKL. The trim removed 3 bases at V and 5 bases at J, leaving 4 bases unmatched. Sequenced sample: blood. This clonotype was obtained from a man aged 18 to 29 with Graves' ophthalmopathy. This chain uses TRBV4-1 with TRBJ2-1; 7 bases are shared with TRBD2. As DNA, the CDR3 is TGCGCCAGCAGCCACCCGGGGGGTAACAATGAGCAGTTCTTC. This sequence encodes CASSHPGGNNEQFF.